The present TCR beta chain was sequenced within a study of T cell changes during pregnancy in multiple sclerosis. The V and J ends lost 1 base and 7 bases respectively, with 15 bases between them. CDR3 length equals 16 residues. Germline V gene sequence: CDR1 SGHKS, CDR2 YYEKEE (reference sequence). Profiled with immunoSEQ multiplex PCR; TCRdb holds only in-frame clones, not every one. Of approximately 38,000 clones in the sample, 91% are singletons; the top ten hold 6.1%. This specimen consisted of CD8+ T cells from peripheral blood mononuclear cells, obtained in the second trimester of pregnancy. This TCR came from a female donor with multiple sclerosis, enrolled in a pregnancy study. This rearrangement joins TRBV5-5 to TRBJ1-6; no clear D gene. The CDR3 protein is CASSLISWGGNSPLHF. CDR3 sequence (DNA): TGTGCCAGCAGCTTGATAAGTTGGGGAGGGAATTCACCCCTCCACTTT.